These T cell receptor beta chains were read from a single sample in a study of STAT5B mutations in CD4+ large granular lymphocyte leukemia. The protocol was immunoSEQ multiplex PCR, while the TCRdb copy is restricted to in-frame clones and leaves out a portion. The sample contains tens of thousands of clones, about 86% of which appear only once. The sequenced material came from CD4+ T cells from blood buffy coats. These receptors came from a human donor in good health. Each CDR3 is given with its conserved first and last residue. Each record gives: J gene, clone size, D gene, V gene, CDR3 protein. A D gene is named only where the DNA matches it firmly. The size field is filled for only some rows; it gives once, few, many or a size class.

J gene: TRBJ1-2; clone size: NA; D gene: TRBD1; V gene: TRBV5-1; CDR3 protein: CASSRGTRGSNYGYTF
J gene: TRBJ2-5; clone size: NA; D gene: NA; V gene: TRBV11-3; CDR3 protein: CASSFGQGKETQYF
J gene: TRBJ1-2; clone size: NA; D gene: TRBD1; V gene: TRBV9; CDR3 protein: CASRRRISSRGQRGYTF
J gene: TRBJ2-1; clone size: NA; D gene: NA; V gene: TRBV6-1; CDR3 protein: CATAPDWYNEQFF
J gene: TRBJ1-4; clone size: NA; D gene: NA; V gene: TRBV2; CDR3 protein: CASSEGVNEKLFF
J gene: TRBJ2-7; clone size: few; D gene: TRBD1; V gene: TRBV2; CDR3 protein: CASSTGTGYEQYF
J gene: TRBJ1-5; clone size: NA; D gene: TRBD1; V gene: TRBV4-1; CDR3 protein: CASRGGIDQPQHF
J gene: TRBJ2-4; clone size: NA; D gene: NA; V gene: TRBV6-5; CDR3 protein: CASPNLQYF
J gene: TRBJ1-5; clone size: few; D gene: NA; V gene: TRBV27; CDR3 protein: CASSLRTGRNQPQHF
J gene: TRBJ2-3; clone size: NA; D gene: TRBD1; V gene: TRBV5-6; CDR3 protein: CASSFSTGSRLRTDTQYF